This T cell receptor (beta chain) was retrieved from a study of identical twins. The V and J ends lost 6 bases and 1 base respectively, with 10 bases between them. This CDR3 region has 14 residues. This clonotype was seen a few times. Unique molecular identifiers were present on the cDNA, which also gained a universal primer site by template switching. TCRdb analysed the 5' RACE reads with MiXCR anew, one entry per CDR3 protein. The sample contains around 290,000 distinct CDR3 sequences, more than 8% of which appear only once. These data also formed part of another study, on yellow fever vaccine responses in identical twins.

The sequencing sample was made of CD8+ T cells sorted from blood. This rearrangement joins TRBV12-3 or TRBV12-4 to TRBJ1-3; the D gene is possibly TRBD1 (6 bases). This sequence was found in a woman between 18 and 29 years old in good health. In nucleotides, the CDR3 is TGTGCCAGCAGCGTCCAGGGGTCTGGAAACACCATATATTTT. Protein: CASSVQGSGNTIYF.